This T cell receptor beta chain was obtained from a study of OX40 agonist ivuxolimab in advanced cancers. In the study overall: Ivuxolimab, an agonist antibody against OX40 (CD134), was given to patients.

Of note for this clone: Its antigen is undetermined.

From germline, CDR1 is MNHNY and CDR2 SVGAGI (reference sequence). V lost 2 bases and J 5 bases, leaving 6 bases between the germline ends. The CDR3 runs to 12 residues. General study results and limits: CD4+ and CD8+ blood T cells expanded clonally by week 6 at 0.1 to 3.0 mg/kg. Low clonal expansion, among the lowest seen, marked partial responders at 0.1-3.0 mg/kg. Expanded clones tended on average to be more numerous among CD8+ T cells than CD4+.

Profiled with immunoSEQ multiplex PCR; TCRdb holds only in-frame clones, not every one. The sample holds some 70,000 clones, 86% seen once. The chain is built from TRBV6-6 and TRBJ2-5, with D unresolved. This sequence was found in an adult with an advanced solid tumor such as melanoma, head and neck, liver or kidney cancer. Sequencing was performed on CD4+ or CD8+ T cells sorted from blood, taken in a trial of the OX40 agonist ivuxolimab. CDR3 nucleotides: TGTGCCAGCAGTTACGGAGCGGAGACCCAGTACTTC. Translating gives CASSYGAETQYF.